This record concerns one T cell receptor (beta chain) sequence. These data belong to a study of shared clonotypes between healthy human individuals. Sequenced by immunoSEQ multiplex PCR; TCRdb stores in-frame clones only, minus some. The table lists some 2 million clones, roughly 95% of them singletons, with approximately 1.2% in the top ten. Looked up from germline, CDR1 is MNHNY and CDR2 is SVGAGI (reference sequence). The CDR3 contains 14 residues. Trimming removed 4 bases from V and 10 bases from J; junction bases left unmatched: 8. As defined, naive CD8 cells were CD45RO-negative and positively selected for CCR7, with terminally differentiated effector memory CD45RA+ cells excluded.

Sequenced input: naive CD8+ T cells sorted from blood. The chain joins TRBV6-6 to TRBJ1-5, with 9 bases identical to TRBD1. This sequence was found in a man younger than 30 in good health. The CDR3, as DNA: TGTGCCAGCAGTTTACAGGGGGCCCAGGGTCCCCAGCATTTT. As protein: CASSLQGAQGPQHF.